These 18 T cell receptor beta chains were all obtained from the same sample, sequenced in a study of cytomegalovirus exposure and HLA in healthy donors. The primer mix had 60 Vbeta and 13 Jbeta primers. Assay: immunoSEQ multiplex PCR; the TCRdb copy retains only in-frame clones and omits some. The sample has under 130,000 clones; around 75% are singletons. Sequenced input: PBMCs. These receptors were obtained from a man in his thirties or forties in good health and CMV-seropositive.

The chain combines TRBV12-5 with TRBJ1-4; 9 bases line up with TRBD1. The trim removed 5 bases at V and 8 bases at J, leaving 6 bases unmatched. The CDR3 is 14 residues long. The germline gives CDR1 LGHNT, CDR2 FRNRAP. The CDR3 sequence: CASGPGQGREKLFF. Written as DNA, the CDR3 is TGTGCTAGTGGTCCAGGACAGGGGAGGGAAAAACTGTTTTTT.

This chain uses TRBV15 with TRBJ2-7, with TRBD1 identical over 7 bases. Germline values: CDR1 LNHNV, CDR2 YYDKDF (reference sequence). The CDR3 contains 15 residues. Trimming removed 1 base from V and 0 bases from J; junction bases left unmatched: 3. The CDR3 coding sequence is TGTGCCACCAGCAGAGGTCGGGACAGCTCCTACGAGCAGTACTTC. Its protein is CATSRGRDSSYEQYF.

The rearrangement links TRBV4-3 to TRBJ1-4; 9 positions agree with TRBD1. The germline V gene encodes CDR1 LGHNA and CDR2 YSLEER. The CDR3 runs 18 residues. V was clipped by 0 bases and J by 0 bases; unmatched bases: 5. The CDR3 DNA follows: TGCGCCAGCAGCCAAGACGGGACAGGGTATCCAACTAATGAAAAACTGTTTTTT. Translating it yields CASSQDGTGYPTNEKLFF.

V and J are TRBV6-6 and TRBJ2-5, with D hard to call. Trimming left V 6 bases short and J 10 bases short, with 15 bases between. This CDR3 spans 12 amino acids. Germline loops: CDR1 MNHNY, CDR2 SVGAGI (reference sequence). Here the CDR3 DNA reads TGTGCCAGCAGCCCCTCCGTGGCGGTCCAGTACTTC. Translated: CASSPSVAVQYF.

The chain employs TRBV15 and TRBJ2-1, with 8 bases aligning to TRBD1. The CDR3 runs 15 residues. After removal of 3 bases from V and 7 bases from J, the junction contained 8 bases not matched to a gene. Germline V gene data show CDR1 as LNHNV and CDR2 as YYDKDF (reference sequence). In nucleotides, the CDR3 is TGTGCCACCAGCAGGGGACAGGCCCGGGGGAATGAGCAGTTCTTC. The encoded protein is CATSRGQARGNEQFF. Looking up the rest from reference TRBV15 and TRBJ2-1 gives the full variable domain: DAMVIQNPRYQVTQFGKPVTLSCSQTLNHNVMYWYQQKSSQAPKLLFHYYDKDFNNEADTPDNFQSRRPNTSFCFLDIRSPGLGDTAMYLCATSRGQARGNEQFFGPGTRLTVL.

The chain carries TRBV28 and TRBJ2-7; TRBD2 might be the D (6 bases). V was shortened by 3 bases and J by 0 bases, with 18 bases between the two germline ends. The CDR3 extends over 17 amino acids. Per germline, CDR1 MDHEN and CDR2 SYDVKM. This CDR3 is CASSFHLGDSNSYEQYF. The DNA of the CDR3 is TGTGCCAGCAGTTTCCACTTGGGGGACTCTAACTCCTACGAGCAGTACTTC.

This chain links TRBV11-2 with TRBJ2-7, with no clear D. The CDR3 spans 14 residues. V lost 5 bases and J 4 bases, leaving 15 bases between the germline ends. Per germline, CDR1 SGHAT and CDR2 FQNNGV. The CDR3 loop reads CASSPQRRIYEQYF. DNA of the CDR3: TGTGCCAGCAGCCCCCAGAGGCGTATTTACGAGCAGTACTTC.

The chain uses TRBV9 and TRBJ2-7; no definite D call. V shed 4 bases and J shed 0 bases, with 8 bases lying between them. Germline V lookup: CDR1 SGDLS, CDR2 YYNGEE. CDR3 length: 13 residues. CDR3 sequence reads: CASSPKPSYEQYF. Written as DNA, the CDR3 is TGTGCCAGCAGCCCCAAGCCCTCCTACGAGCAGTACTTC.

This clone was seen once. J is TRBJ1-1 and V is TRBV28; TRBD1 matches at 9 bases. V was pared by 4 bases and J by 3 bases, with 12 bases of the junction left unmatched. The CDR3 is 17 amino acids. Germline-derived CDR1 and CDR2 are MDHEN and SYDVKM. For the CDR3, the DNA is TGTGCCAGCAGTTATCTGCCTTTGAGGACAGGGGACACTGAAGCTTTCTTT. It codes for CASSYLPLRTGDTEAFF.

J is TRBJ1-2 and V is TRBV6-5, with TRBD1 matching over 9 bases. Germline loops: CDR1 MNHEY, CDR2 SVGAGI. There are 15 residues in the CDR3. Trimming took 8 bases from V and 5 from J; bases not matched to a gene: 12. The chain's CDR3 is CASATGGSLGYGYTF. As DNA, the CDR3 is TGTGCCAGCGCCACAGGGGGCTCCTTAGGGTATGGCTACACCTTC.

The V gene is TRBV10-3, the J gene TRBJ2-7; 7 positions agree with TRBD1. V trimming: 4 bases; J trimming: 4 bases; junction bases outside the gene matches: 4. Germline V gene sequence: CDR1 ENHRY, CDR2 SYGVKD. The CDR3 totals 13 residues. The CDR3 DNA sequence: TGTGCCATCAGTGCGACAGGGCTTTACGAGCAGTACTTC. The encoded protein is CAISATGLYEQYF.

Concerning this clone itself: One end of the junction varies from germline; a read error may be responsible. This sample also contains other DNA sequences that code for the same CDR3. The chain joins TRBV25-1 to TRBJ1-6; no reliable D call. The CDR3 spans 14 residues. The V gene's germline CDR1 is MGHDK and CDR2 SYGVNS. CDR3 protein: CASSPPGYNSPLHF. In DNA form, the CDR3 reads TGTGCCAGCAGTCCCCCCGGTTATAATTCCCCCCTCCACTTT.

In DNA form, the CDR3 reads TGCGCCAGCAGCCAACTCGGGTTAAATTCACCCCTCCACTTT. Translating gives CASSQLGLNSPLHF. This chain connects TRBV4-1 to TRBJ1-6; D is undetermined. Trimming removed 2 bases from V and 7 bases from J, with 9 bases in between. The CDR3 totals 14 residues. From germline, CDR1 is MGHRA and CDR2 YSYEKL.

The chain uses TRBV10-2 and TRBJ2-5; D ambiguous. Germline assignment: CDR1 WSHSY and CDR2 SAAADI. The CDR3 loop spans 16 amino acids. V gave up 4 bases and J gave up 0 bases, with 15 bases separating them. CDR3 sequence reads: CASSGPEREYQETQYF. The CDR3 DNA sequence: TGCGCCAGCAGTGGTCCCGAGCGAGAGTACCAAGAGACCCAGTACTTC.

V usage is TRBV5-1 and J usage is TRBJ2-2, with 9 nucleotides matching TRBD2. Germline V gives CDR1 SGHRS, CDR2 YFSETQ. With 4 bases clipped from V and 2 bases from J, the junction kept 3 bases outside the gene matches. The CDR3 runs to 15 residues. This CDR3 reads CASSATSGNTGELFF. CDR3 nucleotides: TGCGCCAGCAGCGCGACTAGCGGAAACACCGGGGAGCTGTTTTTT.

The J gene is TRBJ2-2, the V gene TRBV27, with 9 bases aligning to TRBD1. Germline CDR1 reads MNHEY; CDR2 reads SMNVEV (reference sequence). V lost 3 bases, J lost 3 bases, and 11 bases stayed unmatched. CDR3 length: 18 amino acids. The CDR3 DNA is TGTGCCAGCAGTTTGGGGACAGGGAGGGGAATTTACACCGGGGAGCTGTTTTTT. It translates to CASSLGTGRGIYTGELFF.

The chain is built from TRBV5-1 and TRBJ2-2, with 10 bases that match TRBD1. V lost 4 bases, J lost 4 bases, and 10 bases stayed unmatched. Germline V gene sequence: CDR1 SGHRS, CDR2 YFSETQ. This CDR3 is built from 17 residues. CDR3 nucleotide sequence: TGCGCCAGCAGCAGGGGACAGGGGACGAAAGGCACCGGGGAGCTGTTTTTT. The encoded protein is CASSRGQGTKGTGELFF.

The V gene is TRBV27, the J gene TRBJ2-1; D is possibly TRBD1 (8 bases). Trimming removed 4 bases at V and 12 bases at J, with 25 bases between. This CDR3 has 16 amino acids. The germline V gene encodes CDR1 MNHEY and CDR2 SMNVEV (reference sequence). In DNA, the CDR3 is TGTGCCAGCAGTTCGGGTATCGGGACAGGCAGGGGGGGGCAGTTCTTC. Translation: CASSSGIGTGRGGQFF.